Listed here are 11 T cell receptor beta chains from one sample, sequenced in a study of blood T cell repertoires in COVID-19. Data came from immunoSEQ multiplex PCR; TCRdb stores just in-frame clones and leaves some out. The sample records around 250,000 clones, approximately 86% being singletons. Specimen: peripheral blood. These receptors all come from a man aged 40-49 years with active or convalescent COVID-19.

V is TRBV28 and J is TRBJ1-5; 7 bases fit TRBD1. Unmatched junction bases numbered 8, after V lost 3 bases and J lost 6 bases. Looked up from germline, CDR1 is MDHEN and CDR2 is SYDVKM. This CDR3 comprises 15 residues. CDR3 loop: CASSFPLQGIQPQHF. For the CDR3, the DNA is TGTGCCAGCAGTTTTCCCCTACAGGGGATTCAGCCCCAGCATTTT. The full variable domain, completed using reference TRBV28 and TRBJ1-5, is DVKVTQSSRYLVKRTGEKVFLECVQDMDHENMFWYRQDPGLGLRLIYFSYDVKMKEKGDIPEGYSVSREKKERFSLILESASTNQTSMYLCASSFPLQGIQPQHFGDGTRLSIL.

In DNA form, the CDR3 reads TGTGCCAGTGATGACAGGGGAACTAATGAAAAACTGTTTTTT. Residues: CASDDRGTNEKLFF. This chain uses TRBV19 with TRBJ1-4; 8 nucleotides align to TRBD1. The length of the CDR3 is 14 residues. The trim removed 8 bases at V and 1 base at J, leaving 3 bases unmatched. Looked up from germline, CDR1 is LNHDA and CDR2 is SQIVND (reference sequence).

The J gene is TRBJ1-2, the V gene TRBV6-5; perhaps TRBD1 as D (5 bases). The CDR3 is 15 residues long. Germline CDR1 MNHEY, CDR2 SVGAGI. V lost 2 bases and J 4 bases, leaving 14 bases between the germline ends. The CDR3 DNA reads as TGTGCCAGCAGTTACCGTGGGGCTAATTCCTATGGCTACACCTTC. Translated: CASSYRGANSYGYTF.

On this clone itself: The sample contains more than one DNA sequence encoding this CDR3. This rearrangement joins TRBV18 to TRBJ1-5; a possible D gene is TRBD1 (5 bases). The CDR3 loop spans 13 amino acids. Germline V gene lookup returns CDR1 KGHSH and CDR2 LQKENI. Trimming removed 1 base at V and 5 bases at J, with 6 bases between. The CDR3 DNA reads TGTGCCAGCTCACCACAAGGGGATCAGCCCCAGCATTTT. Protein sequence: CASSPQGDQPQHF.

The V gene is TRBV3-1 (or the pseudogene TRBV3-2), the J gene TRBJ1-3, with TRBD1 matching over 9 bases. This CDR3 has 15 residues. The trim removed 4 bases at V and 1 base at J, leaving 2 bases unmatched. Germline CDR1 LGHDT, CDR2 YNNKEL (reference sequence). The CDR3, as DNA: TGTGCCAGCAGCCTGGACAGGGGTTCTGGAAACACCATATATTTT. Its protein product is CASSLDRGSGNTIYF.

The J gene is TRBJ2-7, the V gene TRBV15; 10 nucleotides line up with TRBD1. The V gene end was trimmed by 5 bases and the J gene end by 1 base; junction bases not matched to a gene: 5. The length of the CDR3 is 15 residues. From germline, CDR1 is LNHNV and CDR2 YYDKDF (reference sequence). CDR3: CATSFWDRGSYEQYF. In nucleotides, the CDR3 is TGTGCCACCAGCTTTTGGGACAGGGGTTCCTACGAGCAGTACTTC.

This rearrangement joins TRBV5-1 to TRBJ1-1, with TRBD1 identical over 9 bases. CDR3 length: 16 residues. Germline V lookup: CDR1 SGHRS, CDR2 YFSETQ. J was trimmed by 1 base and V by 4 bases; bases with no gene match: 8. In nucleotides, the CDR3 is TGCGCCAGCAGCCCGAACAGGGGGCGGTCGAACACTGAAGCTTTCTTT. It encodes CASSPNRGRSNTEAFF.

The gene calls are TRBV2 and TRBJ1-2; weak D call: TRBD1 (6 bases). With 7 bases removed from V and 1 base from J, the gap between germline ends came to 13 bases. CDR1 and CDR2 from the germline V gene are SNHLY and FYNNEI. The CDR3 runs to 14 residues. The CDR3, as DNA: TGTGCCAGCAAAAGACAGGATTATAACTATGGCTACACCTTC. Translating gives CASKRQDYNYGYTF.

The chain combines TRBV28 with TRBJ2-3; 7 bases line up with TRBD2. V shed 6 bases, J shed 10 bases, and the junction held 10 bases outside the gene matches. Germline CDR1 reads MDHEN; CDR2 reads SYDVKM. The CDR3 is 13 amino acids. In DNA form, the CDR3 reads TGTGCCAGCAGCCGTACTGGGGGAGGGTCGCAGTATTTT. It codes for CASSRTGGGSQYF. Combining the CDR3 with reference TRBV28 and TRBJ2-3 gives the whole variable domain DVKVTQSSRYLVKRTGEKVFLECVQDMDHENMFWYRQDPGLGLRLIYFSYDVKMKEKGDIPEGYSVSREKKERFSLILESASTNQTSMYLCASSRTGGGSQYFGPGTRLTVL.

The genes are TRBV21-1 and TRBJ2-1; the table's TRBD2 call for D was not verified on the DNA. TRBV21-1 is labeled a pseudogene. This CDR3 region has 15 residues. This CDR3 reads CASSKTSGVGNEQFF. In nucleotides, the CDR3 is TGTGCCAGCAGCAAGACTAGCGGGGTCGGCAATGAGCAGTTCTTC.

The gene calls are TRBV6-4 and TRBJ2-3, with 9 bases that match TRBD2. Losses at the gene ends were 7 bases for V and 4 bases for J; bases not matched to a gene: 3. Germline V CDR1 and CDR2: MRHNA, SNTAGT. The CDR3 is 13 amino acids. The CDR3 loop reads CASKGGGADTQYF. In DNA, the CDR3 is TGTGCCAGCAAGGGCGGGGGGGCAGATACGCAGTATTTT.